The 4 T cell receptor beta chains below come from one sample, sequenced in a study of T-cell memory formation after mild COVID-19. TCRdb ran MiXCR on the 5' RACE reads and lists one entry per CDR3 protein. Among roughly 160,000 distinct CDR3 sequences listed, 10% to 15% were seen once. The sequencing sample was made of PBMCs or a T cell subset sorted from them (not recorded which). Every receptor here comes from a man between 18 and 35 years old who had mild COVID-19 (a few samples of this study predate the infection). Cell type and time point are not known.

This clonotype turned up a few times. The J gene is TRBJ2-5, the V gene TRBV7-2; TRBD2 agrees at 7 bases. In germline, CDR1 is SGHTA, CDR2 FQGNSA. The CDR3 sequence is 14 residues long. J lost 4 bases, V lost 5 bases, and 7 bases had no gene match. In nucleotides, the CDR3 is TGTGCCAGCAGCCCCTGGAGCGGGGTAGAGACCCAGTACTTC. Amino acids: CASSPWSGVETQYF.

In its sample, this clonotype was seen a few times. The V gene is TRBV4-1, the J gene TRBJ2-5; a weak D match, TRBD1 (6 bases). V lost 4 bases and J lost 5, with 17 bases in between. The germline V gene has CDR1 MGHRA and CDR2 YSYEKL. This CDR3 region has 15 residues. DNA of the CDR3: TGCGCCAGCAGCCCCCGTAGGGGGACGGTGGAGACCCAGTACTTC. This translates into CASSPRRGTVETQYF.

This clonotype was seen a handful of times. The chain recombines TRBV12-5 with TRBJ2-7, with TRBD2 identical over 7 bases. The CDR3 covers 15 residues. CDR1 is LGHNT and CDR2 is FRNRAP in the germline V gene. V lost 5 bases to trimming and J lost 4 bases; unmatched junction nucleotides: 11. The CDR3 DNA sequence: TGTGCTAGTGGTCCTACGTGGGCGGGGGAATACGAGCAGTACTTC. Residues: CASGPTWAGEYEQYF.

The chain employs TRBV4-1 and TRBJ1-6; D unresolved. Per germline, CDR1 MGHRA and CDR2 YSYEKL. V was cut by 4 bases and J by 7 bases, with 20 bases left in between. The CDR3 sequence is 17 residues long. For the CDR3, the DNA is TGCGCCAGCAGCCCAGGAGTCGTTAGCGGACCCAATTCACCCCTCCACTTT. This translates into CASSPGVVSGPNSPLHF.